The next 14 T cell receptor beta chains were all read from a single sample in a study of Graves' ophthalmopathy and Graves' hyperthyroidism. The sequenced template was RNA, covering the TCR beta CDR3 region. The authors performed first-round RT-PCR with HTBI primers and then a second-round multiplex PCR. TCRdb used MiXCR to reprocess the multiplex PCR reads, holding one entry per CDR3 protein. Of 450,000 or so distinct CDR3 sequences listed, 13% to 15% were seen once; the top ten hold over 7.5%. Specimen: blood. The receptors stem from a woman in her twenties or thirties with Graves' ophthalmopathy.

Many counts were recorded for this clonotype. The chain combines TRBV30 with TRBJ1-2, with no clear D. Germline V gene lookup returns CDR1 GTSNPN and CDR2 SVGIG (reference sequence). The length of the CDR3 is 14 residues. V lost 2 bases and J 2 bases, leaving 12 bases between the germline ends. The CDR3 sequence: CAWSRGGMNYGYTF. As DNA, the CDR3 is TGTGCCTGGAGTCGCGGAGGCATGAACTATGGCTACACCTTC.

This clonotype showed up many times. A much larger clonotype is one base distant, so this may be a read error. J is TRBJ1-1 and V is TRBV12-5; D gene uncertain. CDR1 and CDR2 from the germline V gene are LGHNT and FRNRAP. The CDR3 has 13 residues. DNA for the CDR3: TGTGCTAGTGGGGAATACATGAACGCTGAAGCTTTCTTT. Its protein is CASGEYMNAEAFF.

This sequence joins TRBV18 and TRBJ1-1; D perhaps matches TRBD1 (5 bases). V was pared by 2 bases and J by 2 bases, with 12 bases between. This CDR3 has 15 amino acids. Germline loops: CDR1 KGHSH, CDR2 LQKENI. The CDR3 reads CASSPKAGRNTEAFF. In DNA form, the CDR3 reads TGTGCCAGCTCACCAAAAGCGGGACGTAACACTGAAGCTTTCTTT.

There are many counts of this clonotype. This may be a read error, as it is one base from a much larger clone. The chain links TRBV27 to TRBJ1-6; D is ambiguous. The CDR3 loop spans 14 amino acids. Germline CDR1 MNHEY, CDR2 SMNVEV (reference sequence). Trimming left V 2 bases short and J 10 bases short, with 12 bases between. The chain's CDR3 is CASSLRRVDSPLHF. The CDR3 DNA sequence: TGTGCCAGCAGTTTACGCCGGGTGGACTCACCCCTCCACTTT.

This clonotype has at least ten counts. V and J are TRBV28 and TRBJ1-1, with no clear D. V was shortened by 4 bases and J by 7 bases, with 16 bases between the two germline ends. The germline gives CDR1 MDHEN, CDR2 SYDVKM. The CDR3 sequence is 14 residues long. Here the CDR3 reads CASSSRIPAFEAFF. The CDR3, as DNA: TGTGCCAGCAGTTCCCGCATACCCGCCTTTGAAGCTTTCTTT.

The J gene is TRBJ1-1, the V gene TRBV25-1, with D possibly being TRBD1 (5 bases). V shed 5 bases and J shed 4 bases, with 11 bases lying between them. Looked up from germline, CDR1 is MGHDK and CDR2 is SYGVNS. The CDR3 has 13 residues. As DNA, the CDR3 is TGTGCCAGCAGTTGGGGGGGGGGCACTGAAGCTTTCTTT. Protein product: CASSWGGGTEAFF.

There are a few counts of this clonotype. The CDR3 region is CAWRNGRGTEAFF. The DNA of the CDR3 is TGTGCCTGGAGAAATGGCAGGGGCACTGAAGCTTTCTTT. This sequence joins TRBV30 and TRBJ1-1; weak D call: TRBD1 (6 bases). Trimming took 3 bases from V and 4 from J, leaving 12 bases between them. This CDR3 region has 13 residues. Germline V gives CDR1 GTSNPN, CDR2 SVGIG (reference sequence). Full variable domain (outside the CDR3, taken from reference TRBV30 and TRBJ1-1): SQTIHQWPATLVQPVGSPLSLECTVEGTSNPNLYWYRQAAGRGLQLLFYSVGIGQISSEVPQNLSASRPQDRQFILSSKKLLLSDSGFYLCAWRNGRGTEAFFGQGTRLTVV.

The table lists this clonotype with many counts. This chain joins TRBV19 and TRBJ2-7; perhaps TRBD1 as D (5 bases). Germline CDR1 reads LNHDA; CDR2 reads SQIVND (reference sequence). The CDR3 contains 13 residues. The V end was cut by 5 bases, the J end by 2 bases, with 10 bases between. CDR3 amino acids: CASSLDTAYEQYF. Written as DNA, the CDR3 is TGTGCCAGTAGTTTGGACACGGCCTACGAGCAGTACTTC.

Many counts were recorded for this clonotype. The CDR3 here is CASGLTGNTGELFF. CDR3 nucleotides: TGTGCTAGTGGGCTTACTGGAAACACCGGGGAGCTGTTTTTT. V and J are TRBV12-5 and TRBJ2-2, with unresolved D. CDR3 length: 14 amino acids. Germline CDR1 LGHNT, CDR2 FRNRAP. V was shortened by 6 bases and J by 2 bases, with 10 bases between the two germline ends. The whole variable domain, filled in from reference TRBV12-5 and TRBJ2-2, reads DARVTQTPRHKVTEMGQEVTMRCQPILGHNTVFWYRQTMMQGLELLAYFRNRAPLDDSGMPKDRFSAEMPDATLATLKIQPSEPRDSAVYFCASGLTGNTGELFFGEGSRLTVL.

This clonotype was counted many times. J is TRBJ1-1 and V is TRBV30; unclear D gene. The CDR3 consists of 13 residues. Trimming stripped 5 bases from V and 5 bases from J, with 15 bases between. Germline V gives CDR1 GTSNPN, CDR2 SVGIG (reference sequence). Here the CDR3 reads CAWSVRSGTEAFF. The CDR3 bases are TGTGCCTGGTCCGTAAGGAGTGGGACTGAAGCTTTCTTT.

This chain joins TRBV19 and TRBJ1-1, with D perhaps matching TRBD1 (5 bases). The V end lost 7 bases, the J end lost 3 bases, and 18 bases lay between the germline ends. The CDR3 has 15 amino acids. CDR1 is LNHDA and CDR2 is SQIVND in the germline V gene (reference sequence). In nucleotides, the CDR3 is TGTGCCAGTAACTCCGAGGAAATGGGGGACACTGAAGCTTTCTTT. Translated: CASNSEEMGDTEAFF.

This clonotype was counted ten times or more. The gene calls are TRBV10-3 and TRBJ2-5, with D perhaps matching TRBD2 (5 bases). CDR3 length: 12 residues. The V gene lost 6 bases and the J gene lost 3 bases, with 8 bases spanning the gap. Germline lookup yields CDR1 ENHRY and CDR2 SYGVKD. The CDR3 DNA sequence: TGTGCCATCAGAGAGGGAGAAGAGACCCAGTACTTC. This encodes CAIREGEETQYF.

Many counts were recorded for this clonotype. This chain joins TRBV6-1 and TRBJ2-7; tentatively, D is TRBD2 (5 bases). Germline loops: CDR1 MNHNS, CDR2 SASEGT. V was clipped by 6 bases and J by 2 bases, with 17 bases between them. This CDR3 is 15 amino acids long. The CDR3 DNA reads TGTGCCAGCAGCCCTGACGGGTCCGGGACCTACGAGCAGTACTTC. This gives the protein CASSPDGSGTYEQYF.

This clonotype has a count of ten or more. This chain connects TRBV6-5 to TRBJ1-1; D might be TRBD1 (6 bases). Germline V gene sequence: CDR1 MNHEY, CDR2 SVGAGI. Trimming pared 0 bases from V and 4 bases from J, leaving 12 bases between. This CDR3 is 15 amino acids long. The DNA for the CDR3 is TGTGCCAGCAGTTACTCGATCGGGGGCGGCACTGAAGCTTTCTTT. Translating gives CASSYSIGGGTEAFF.